This record covers a single T cell receptor (beta chain). Its cognate antigen has yet to be identified. No much larger clone is present one base from it, and per-base qualities are unavailable. Trimming leaves V shorter by 7 bases and J shorter by 2 bases, with the junction holding 9 bases beyond the gene matches. Inclusive of the bounding cysteine and phenylalanine, the CDR3 is 15 residues long. Only the CDR3 DNA stays, 45 bases, in frame from base 1. Based on the germline V gene, the CDR1 and CDR2 sequences are MNHNS and SASEGT. The TCR beta CDR3 regions were amplified from RNA transcripts. The TCR CDR3 was subjected to a first round of RT-PCR using the HTBI primer set and the Qiagen OneStep RT-PCR kit. Libraries were constructed in a second round of multiplex PCR, after which size selection and purification were carried out. Sequencing of the libraries was done on an Illumina HiSeq2000 using paired-end 100 bp reads. The paper's data handling went like this. SOAPnuke was used to process the raw data, throwing out any read that contained adapters or uncalled bases, had a mean Phred below 15, or lacked an exact constant-primer or identifier match. High-quality paired reads were merged with COPE v1.2.5, and unique nucleotide sequences were defined as clonotypes. MiTCR v1.1 was used to align clonotypes to the IMGT TRBV, TRBD and TRBJ reference segments. The analysis included only V-J combinations with a frequency above 0.0001, which together covered 98% to 99.2% of the repertoires. The TCS score was defined as F50 (clonal expansion) divided by E x V (chaos), with BLOSUM62-based TCRdist calculated between CDR3 peptides within each V-J. Welch's t-statistics and random forest reduced fewer than 550 V-J features to 10 to 15, which were used in a naive Bayes classifier (R e1071). TCRdb trimmed public reads at Q25 via fastp, called clones via MiXCR and kept in-frame beta chains. Duplicate CDR3 protein sequences are folded into a single record with the most common DNA and genes. The V and J calls were determined by TCRdb, not by the authors. Counted in this sample were under 350,000 distinct CDR3 sequences; around 13% of them appeared once. The ten largest clones add up to almost 35% of the sample.

The sample belongs to a study of T cells in Graves' hyperthyroidism and ophthalmopathy (dated by TCRdb to the late 2010s). For the study in its entirety: Peripheral blood samples were taken at the time of initial diagnosis, prior to any treatment. To identify TCR V-J signatures that set the groups apart, the researchers used a discovery cohort of about a hundred patients, made up of around 42 with Graves' ophthalmopathy and about 59 with stable Graves' hyperthyroidism. Prospective prediction of ophthalmopathy was tested in an independent validation cohort of 18 to 20 hyperthyroidism patients and approximately 17 patients who later progressed to ophthalmopathy. The approximately 95 discovery patients were divided at random into training and test sets in a 7:3 ratio. The study also compared thyroid tissue and blood T-cell repertoires from five or six Graves' hyperthyroidism patients. After blood sampling, hyperthyroidism patients were treated with methimazole at a starting dose of 30 mg daily, and ophthalmopathy patients were treated with high-dose intravenous methylprednisolone. The paper describes TCR Vbeta CDR3 sequencing of around 130 peripheral blood samples, made up of 43 ophthalmopathy patients, some 80 hyperthyroidism patients and roughly 17 progressor patients. The investigation overall reported the following: Blood samples also contained most of the expanded thyroid clonotypes (frequency above 0.001), which suggests that blood repertoires may reflect thyroid immune responses. In validation, the model predicted progression to ophthalmopathy with just under 71% sensitivity and 72% to 85% specificity, a median of around 6.6 months before onset. Sample size was not statistically predetermined, and blinding of investigators to group allocation was not performed. A 13 V-J signature model separated ophthalmopathy from stable hyperthyroidism, with 87.88% sensitivity and about 81% specificity in cross-validation and 80%/75% in testing.

In the ophthalmopathy patients, disease was moderately to severely active, with a Clinical Activity Score of 3 or more, a NOSPECS grade of 4 or more, and a duration of less than 3 months. Exclusion was applied to patients with uncontrolled infections, other autoimmune diseases, pregnancy or lactation. Diagnoses were established on the basis of clinical symptoms, serum thyroxine and TRAb, thyroid ultrasound, and orbital computed tomography. Ficoll-Paque density gradient centrifugation was used to isolate PBMCs from approximately 11 ml of fresh peripheral blood. Trizol reagent was used to extract total RNA, and RNA quality was then checked on an Agilent 2100 Bioanalyzer.

The sample comprised blood. The V and J segments used are TRBV6-1 and TRBJ2-3; 7 central nucleotides agree with TRBD2. The TCR sequence derives from a woman aged 35 to 49 with Graves' ophthalmopathy. The CDR3 corresponds to CASKGTGGPTDTQYF. The nucleotide sequence is given as TGTGCCAGCAAGGGGACGGGGGGACCCACAGATACGCAGTATTTT.